The sequence of this T cell receptor beta chain was determined in a study of CD8 T cells in ankylosing spondylitis. Study outcomes and limitations: Reactive arthritis synovial fluid and blood were previously reported to contain some motif variants. Disease-linked clones reportedly showed significant enrichment in matched ankylosing spondylitis synovial fluid. Characteristic, it appeared, of ankylosing spondylitis blood was a TCR beta motif of fewer than 10 highly homologous variants.

TCRdb re-called the 5' RACE reads through MiXCR, storing one row per CDR3 protein. The sample includes more than 650,000 distinct CDR3 sequences, 10% to 15% of them seen just once. Details on this clonotype: Its antigen is as yet unknown.

Germline V lookup: CDR1 SEHNR, CDR2 FQNEAQ (reference sequence). The CDR3 length is 14 residues. V lost 5 bases and J 0 bases, leaving 8 bases between the germline ends. The sequenced sample consisted of blood, either unsorted or a sorted T cell fraction (not recorded which). This chain links TRBV7-9 with TRBJ1-3; D gene ambiguous. The sequence came from a male donor with ankylosing spondylitis. DNA for the CDR3: TGTGCCAGCAGCGACTTAAGCTCTGGAAACACCATATATTTT. This translates into CASSDLSSGNTIYF.